This T cell receptor beta chain emerged from a study of shared clonotypes between healthy human individuals. As for the study in general: CD4 naive cells filled three plates per donor, CD4 memory three, CD8 naive two and CD8 memory one. Study-level findings and limits: Sharing across a few donors was seen in 4% to 5% of naive CD4 clonotypes.

Produced via immunoSEQ multiplex PCR; TCRdb's table is partial and in-frame only. The sample holds about 1.9 million clones, approximately 92% seen once. Note on this clone: Its specificity is not known.

CDR1 and CDR2 (germline): MDHEN, SYDVKM. The CDR3 length is 12 residues. Trimming left V 3 bases short and J 4 bases short, with 6 bases between. CD45RO negativity and positive selection for CCR7 defined naive CD8 cells, a population that excluded terminally differentiated effector memory CD45RA+ cells. The specimen was naive CD8+ T cells from PBMCs. The chain is built from TRBV28 and TRBJ2-5; D unresolved. This sequence originates from a man younger than 35 in good health. Some clones in this sample may be carry-over from other donors' samples. The CDR3 is CASSFKIETQYF. Written as DNA, the CDR3 is TGTGCCAGCAGTTTTAAAATAGAGACCCAGTACTTC.